This T cell receptor beta chain was recorded in a study of regulatory T cells in long-lasting Graves disease. Study background: Newly diagnosed Graves' patients had taken antithyroid drugs under 3 months.

Arm-PCR of CDR3 regions and iRepertoire HTBI primers were the basis on which TCR beta libraries were built. In TCRdb, the multiplex PCR reads were re-called with MiXCR into one record per CDR3 protein. This sample carries roughly 560,000 distinct CDR3 sequences, roughly 15% of them seen once, and the ten largest clones take roughly 25%. Time point described: newly diagnosed GD, antithyroid drugs for less than 3 months. PBMC RNA was the source of the TCR library. Trimming took 4 bases from V and 1 from J, leaving 14 bases between them. CDR3 length: 15 residues. The germline gives CDR1 SGHNT, CDR2 YYREEE (reference sequence). Only a few counts were recorded for this clonotype. The same sample was also used in a study of T cells in Graves' hyperthyroidism and ophthalmopathy. That source notes: First-round RT-PCR of the TCR CDR3 relied on the HTBI primer set.

This TCR came from a woman aged 35-65 years with Graves disease. The chain couples TRBV5-4 to TRBJ1-1, with TRBD1 as a possible D gene (6 bases). The sequencing used peripheral blood mononuclear cells (PBMCs), collected at new diagnosis, from a patient treated with antithyroid drugs. This chain's CDR3 is CASSPRGGPNTEAFF. Written as DNA, the CDR3 is TGTGCCAGCAGCCCCCGAGGGGGGCCGAACACTGAAGCTTTCTTT. The variable domain in full, completed from reference TRBV5-4 and TRBJ1-1, reads ETGVTQSPTHLIKTRGQQVTLRCSSQSGHNTVSWYQQALGQGPQFIFQYYREEENGRGNFPPRFSGLQFPNYSSELNVNALELDDSALYLCASSPRGGPNTEAFFGQGTRLTVV.